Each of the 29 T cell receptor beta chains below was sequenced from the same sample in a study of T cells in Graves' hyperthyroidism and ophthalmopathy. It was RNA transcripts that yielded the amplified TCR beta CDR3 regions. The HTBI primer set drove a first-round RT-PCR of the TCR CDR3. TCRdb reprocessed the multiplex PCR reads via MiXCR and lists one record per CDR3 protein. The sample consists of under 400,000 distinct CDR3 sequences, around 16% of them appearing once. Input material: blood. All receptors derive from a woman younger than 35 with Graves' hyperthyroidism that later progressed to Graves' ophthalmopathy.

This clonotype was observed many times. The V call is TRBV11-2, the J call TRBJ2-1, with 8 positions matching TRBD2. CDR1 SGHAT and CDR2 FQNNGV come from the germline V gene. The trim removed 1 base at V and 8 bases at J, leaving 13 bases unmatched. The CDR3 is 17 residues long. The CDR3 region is CASSLGWRGRSEDEQFF. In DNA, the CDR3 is TGTGCCAGCAGCTTAGGATGGCGCGGGAGGAGCGAGGATGAGCAGTTCTTC.

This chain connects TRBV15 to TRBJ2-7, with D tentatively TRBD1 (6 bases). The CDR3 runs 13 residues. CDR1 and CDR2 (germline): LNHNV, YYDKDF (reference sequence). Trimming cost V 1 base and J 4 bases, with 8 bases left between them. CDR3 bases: TGTGCCACCAGCAGAGTTCAGGGGTACGAGCAGTACTTC. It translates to CATSRVQGYEQYF.

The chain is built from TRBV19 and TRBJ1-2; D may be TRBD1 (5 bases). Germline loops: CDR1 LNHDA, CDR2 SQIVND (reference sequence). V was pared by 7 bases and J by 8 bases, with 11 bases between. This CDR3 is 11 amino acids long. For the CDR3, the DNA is TGTGCCAGTACGGGGGTGAGCGGCTACACCTTC. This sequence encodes CASTGVSGYTF. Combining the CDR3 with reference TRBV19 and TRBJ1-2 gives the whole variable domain DGGITQSPKYLFRKEGQNVTLSCEQNLNHDAMYWYRQDPGQGLRLIYYSQIVNDFQKGDIAEGYSVSREKKESFPLTVTSAQKNPTAFYLCASTGVSGYTFGSGTRLTVV.

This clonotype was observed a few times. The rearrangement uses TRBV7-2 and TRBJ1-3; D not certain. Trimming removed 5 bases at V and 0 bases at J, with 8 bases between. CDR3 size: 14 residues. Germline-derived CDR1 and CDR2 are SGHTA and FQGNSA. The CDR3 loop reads CASSPSVSGNTIYF. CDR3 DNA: TGTGCCAGCAGCCCCTCCGTCTCTGGAAACACCATATATTTT.

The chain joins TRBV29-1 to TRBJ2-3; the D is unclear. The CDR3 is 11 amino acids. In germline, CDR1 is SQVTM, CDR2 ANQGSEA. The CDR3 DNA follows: TGCACCACAACAATCGGGGATACGCAGTATTTT. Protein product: CTTTIGDTQYF.

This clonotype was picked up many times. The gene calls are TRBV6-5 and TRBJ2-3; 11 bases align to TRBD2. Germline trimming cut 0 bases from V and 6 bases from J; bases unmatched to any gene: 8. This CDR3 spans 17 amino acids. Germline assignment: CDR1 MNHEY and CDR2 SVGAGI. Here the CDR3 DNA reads TGTGCCAGCAGTTACTCGATTGCTAGCGGGAGGCGGGATACGCAGTATTTT. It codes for CASSYSIASGRRDTQYF.

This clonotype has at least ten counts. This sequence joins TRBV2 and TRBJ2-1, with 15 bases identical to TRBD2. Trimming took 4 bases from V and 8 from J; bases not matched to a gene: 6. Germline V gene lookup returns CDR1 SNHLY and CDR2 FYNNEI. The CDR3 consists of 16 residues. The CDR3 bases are TGTGCCAGCAGTGTCGCCGGGACTAGCGGGAGGTATGAGCAGTTCTTC. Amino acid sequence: CASSVAGTSGRYEQFF.

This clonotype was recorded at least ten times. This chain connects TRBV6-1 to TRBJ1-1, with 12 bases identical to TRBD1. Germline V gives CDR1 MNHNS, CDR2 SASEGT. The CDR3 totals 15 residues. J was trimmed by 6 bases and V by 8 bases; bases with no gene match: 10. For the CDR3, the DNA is TGTGCCAGCGGAAGGGGACAGGGGGCATACTCTGAAGCTTTCTTT. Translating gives CASGRGQGAYSEAFF.

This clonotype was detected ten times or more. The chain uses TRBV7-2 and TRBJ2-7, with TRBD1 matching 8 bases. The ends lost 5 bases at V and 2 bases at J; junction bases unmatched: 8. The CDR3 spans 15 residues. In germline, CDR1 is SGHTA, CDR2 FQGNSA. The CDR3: CASSPRTGKAYEQYF. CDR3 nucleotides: TGTGCCAGCAGCCCACGGACAGGGAAGGCCTACGAGCAGTACTTC. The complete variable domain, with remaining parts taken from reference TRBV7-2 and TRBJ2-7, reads GAGVSQSPSNKVTEKGKDVELRCDPISGHTALYWYRQSLGQGLEFLIYFQGNSAPDKSGLPSDRFSAERTGGSVSTLTIQRTQQEDSAVYLCASSPRTGKAYEQYFGPGTRLTVT.

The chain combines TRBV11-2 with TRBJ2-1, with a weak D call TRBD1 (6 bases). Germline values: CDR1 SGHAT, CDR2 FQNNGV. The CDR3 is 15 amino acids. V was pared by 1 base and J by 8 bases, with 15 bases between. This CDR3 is CASSLGAGADDEQFF. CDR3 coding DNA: TGTGCCAGCAGCTTAGGGGCAGGGGCAGACGATGAGCAGTTCTTC.

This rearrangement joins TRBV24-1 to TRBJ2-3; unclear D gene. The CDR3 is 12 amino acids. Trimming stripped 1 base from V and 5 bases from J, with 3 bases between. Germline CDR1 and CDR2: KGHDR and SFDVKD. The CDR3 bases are TGTGCCACCAGTGATTTTCAAGATACGCAGTATTTT. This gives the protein CATSDFQDTQYF.

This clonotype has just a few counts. CDR3 protein: CASSTERDILDTQYF. DNA for the CDR3: TGTGCCAGCAGTACGGAAAGGGACATTCTAGATACGCAGTATTTT. The chain is built from TRBV12-3 or TRBV12-4 and TRBJ2-3; D might be TRBD1 (6 bases). The CDR3 is made up of 15 amino acids. Trimming shortened V by 5 bases and J by 5 bases, and 17 bases separated the two germline ends.

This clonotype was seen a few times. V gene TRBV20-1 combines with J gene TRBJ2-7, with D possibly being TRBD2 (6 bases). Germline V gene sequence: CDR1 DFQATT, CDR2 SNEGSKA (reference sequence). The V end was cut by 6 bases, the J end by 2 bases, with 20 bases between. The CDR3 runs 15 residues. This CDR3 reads CSANTGGSEAYEQYF. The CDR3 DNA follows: TGCAGTGCCAATACCGGGGGATCTGAGGCCTACGAGCAGTACTTC.

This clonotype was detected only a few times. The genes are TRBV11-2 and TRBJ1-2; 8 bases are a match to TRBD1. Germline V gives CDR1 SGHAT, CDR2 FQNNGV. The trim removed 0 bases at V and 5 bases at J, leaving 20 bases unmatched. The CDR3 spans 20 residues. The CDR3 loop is CASSLDRRGGLGQGEYGYTF. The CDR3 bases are TGTGCCAGCAGCTTAGATCGACGGGGCGGCCTTGGACAGGGAGAGTATGGCTACACCTTC.

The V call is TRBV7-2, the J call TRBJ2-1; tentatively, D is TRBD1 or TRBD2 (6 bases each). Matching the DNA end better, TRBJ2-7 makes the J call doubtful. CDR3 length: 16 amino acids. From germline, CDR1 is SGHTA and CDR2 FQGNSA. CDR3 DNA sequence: TGTGCCAGCAGCTCAGAGGCGGGGACACCTTACAATGAGCAGTACTTC. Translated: CASSSEAGTPYNEQYF.

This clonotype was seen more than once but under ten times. In nucleotides, the CDR3 is TGCGCCAGCAGCGCCGGACTAGCGGGACGAGCTGAGACCCAGTACTTC. Amino acid sequence: CASSAGLAGRAETQYF. The V gene is TRBV5-1, the J gene TRBJ2-5; 12 nucleotides match TRBD2. The CDR3 is 16 amino acids. Germline V gives CDR1 SGHRS, CDR2 YFSETQ. V shed 4 bases, J shed 5 bases, and the junction held 9 bases outside the gene matches.

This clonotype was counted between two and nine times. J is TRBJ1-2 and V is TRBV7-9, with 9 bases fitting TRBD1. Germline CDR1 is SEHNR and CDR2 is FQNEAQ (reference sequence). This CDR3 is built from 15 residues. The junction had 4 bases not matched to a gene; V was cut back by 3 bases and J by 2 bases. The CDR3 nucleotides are TGTGCCAGCAGCTTTAGAGGACAGGGGAACTATGGCTACACCTTC. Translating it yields CASSFRGQGNYGYTF.

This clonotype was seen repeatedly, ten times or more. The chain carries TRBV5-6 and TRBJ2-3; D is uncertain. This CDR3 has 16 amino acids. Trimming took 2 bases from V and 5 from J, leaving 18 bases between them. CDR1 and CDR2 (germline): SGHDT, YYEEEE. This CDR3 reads CASSLGPEWLLDTQYF. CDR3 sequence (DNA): TGTGCCAGCAGCTTAGGACCCGAATGGCTTTTAGATACGCAGTATTTT.

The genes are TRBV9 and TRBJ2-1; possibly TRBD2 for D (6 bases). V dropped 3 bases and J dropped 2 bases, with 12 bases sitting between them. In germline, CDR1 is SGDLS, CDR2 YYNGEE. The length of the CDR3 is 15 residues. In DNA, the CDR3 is TGTGCCAGCAGCGCCGGGACTTTCGCCTACAATGAGCAGTTCTTC. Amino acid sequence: CASSAGTFAYNEQFF.

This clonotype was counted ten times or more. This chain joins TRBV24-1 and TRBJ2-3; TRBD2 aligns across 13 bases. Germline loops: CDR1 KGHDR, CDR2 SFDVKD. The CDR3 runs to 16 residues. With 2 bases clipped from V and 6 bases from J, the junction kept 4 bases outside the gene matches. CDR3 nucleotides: TGTGCCACCAGTGATTCTACTAGCGGGAGGGTGGATACGCAGTATTTT. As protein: CATSDSTSGRVDTQYF.

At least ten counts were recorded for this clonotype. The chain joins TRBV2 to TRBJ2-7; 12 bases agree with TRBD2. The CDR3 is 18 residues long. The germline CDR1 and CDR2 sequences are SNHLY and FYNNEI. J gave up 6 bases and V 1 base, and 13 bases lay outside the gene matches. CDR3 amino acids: CASSEDHLGPGLAGEQYF. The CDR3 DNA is TGTGCCAGCAGTGAAGACCATCTCGGACCGGGACTAGCGGGCGAGCAGTACTTC.

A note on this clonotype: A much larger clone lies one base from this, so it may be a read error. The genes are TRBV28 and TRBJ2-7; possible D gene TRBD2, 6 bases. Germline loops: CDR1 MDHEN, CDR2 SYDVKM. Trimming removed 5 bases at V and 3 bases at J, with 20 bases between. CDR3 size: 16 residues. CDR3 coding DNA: TGTGCCAGCAGTCTCCGGGACTCGGAAAGCAACTACGAGCAGTACTTC. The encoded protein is CASSLRDSESNYEQYF.

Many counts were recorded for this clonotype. CDR3 in DNA: TGTGCCAGCAGCATAACCACGGAGCCCGTAGCCAAAAACATTCAGTACTTC. Amino acids: CASSITTEPVAKNIQYF. The rearrangement links TRBV11-2 to TRBJ2-4; D not certain. Germline assignment: CDR1 SGHAT and CDR2 FQNNGV. V dropped 5 bases and J dropped 0 bases, with 17 bases sitting between them. The CDR3 has 17 residues.

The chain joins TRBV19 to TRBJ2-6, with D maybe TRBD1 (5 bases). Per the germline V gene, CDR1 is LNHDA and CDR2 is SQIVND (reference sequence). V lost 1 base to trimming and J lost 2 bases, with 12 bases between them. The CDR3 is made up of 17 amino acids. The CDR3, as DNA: TGTGCCAGTAGTATAGGGACACACGTAGCTGGGGCCAACGTCCTGACTTTC. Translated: CASSIGTHVAGANVLTF.

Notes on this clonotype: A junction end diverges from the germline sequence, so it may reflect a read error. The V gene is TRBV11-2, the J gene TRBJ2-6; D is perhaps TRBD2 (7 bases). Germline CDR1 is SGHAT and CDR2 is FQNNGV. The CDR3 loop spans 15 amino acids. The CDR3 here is CASRNRGGGVNVLTF. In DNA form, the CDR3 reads TGTGCCAGCAGAAATAGGGGGGGTGGGGTCAACGTCCTGACTTTC.

CDR3 loop: CASTRQGNQPQHF. In DNA, the CDR3 is TGTGCCAGCACAAGACAGGGCAATCAGCCCCAGCATTTT. This chain joins TRBV19 and TRBJ1-5, with D possibly matching TRBD1 (6 bases). This CDR3 is built from 13 residues. Germline V CDR1 and CDR2: LNHDA, SQIVND (reference sequence). V lost 9 bases to trimming and J lost 2 bases, with 11 bases between them. The whole variable domain, filled in from reference TRBV19 and TRBJ1-5, reads DGGITQSPKYLFRKEGQNVTLSCEQNLNHDAMYWYRQDPGQGLRLIYYSQIVNDFQKGDIAEGYSVSREKKESFPLTVTSAQKNPTAFYLCASTRQGNQPQHFGDGTRLSIL.

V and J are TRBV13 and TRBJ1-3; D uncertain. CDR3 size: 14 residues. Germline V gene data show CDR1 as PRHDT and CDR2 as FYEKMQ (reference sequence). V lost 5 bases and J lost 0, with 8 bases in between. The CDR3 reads CASSLKSSGNTIYF. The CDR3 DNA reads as TGTGCCAGCAGCCTTAAGAGCTCTGGAAACACCATATATTTT.

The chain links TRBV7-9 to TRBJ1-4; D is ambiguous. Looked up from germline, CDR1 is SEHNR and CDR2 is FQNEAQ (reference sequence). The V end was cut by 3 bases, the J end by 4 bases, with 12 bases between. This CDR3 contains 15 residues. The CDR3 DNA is TGTGCCAGCAGCTTGCCCCGGACCATTAATGAAAAACTGTTTTTT. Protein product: CASSLPRTINEKLFF.

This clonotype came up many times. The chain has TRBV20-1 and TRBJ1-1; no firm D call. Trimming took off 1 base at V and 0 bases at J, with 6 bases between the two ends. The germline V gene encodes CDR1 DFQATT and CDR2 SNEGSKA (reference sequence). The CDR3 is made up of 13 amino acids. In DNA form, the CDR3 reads TGCAGTGCTAGAGTCTCGGTGAACACTGAAGCTTTCTTT. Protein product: CSARVSVNTEAFF.